Described below is a single TCR beta chain sequence and its context. As yet, its antigen is unknown. The junction differs from germline at one of its ends, possibly a read error. These data come from a study of molecular identifiers for immune sequencing clone quantification. General study findings and limits: More than 97% of effector molecules, versus under 1% of naive-cell molecules, belonged to clones above 20 RNA copies.

Construction of naive CD8 libraries employed roughly 18,000 to 1,000,000 sorted cells together with 10%, 30% or 50% RNA. The authors gated naive CD8 T cells as CD8+CD4-CCR7+CD45RA+ for sorting. The CDR3 is 13 residues long. Listed TCR primers, together with previously described methods, were used for the bulk TCR libraries. In TCRdb, the PCR reads were re-called with MiXCR into one record per CDR3 protein. The table lists hundreds of thousands of distinct CDR3 sequences, less than 30% of them singletons. Sequences were obtained from naive CD8+ T cells from blood, with Jurkat cell RNA spiked in. Noted subset: FACS-sorted CD8+CD4-CCR7+CD45RA+ naive T cells. The TCR sequence derives from a human donor in good health. Some libraries in this study had Jurkat cell RNA spiked in. The chain joins TRBV12-3 or TRBV12-4 to TRBJ2-5; 7 bases align to TRBD1. DNA of the CDR3: TGTGCCAGCAGTTGGGACAGCCAAGAGACCCAGAACTTC. This sequence encodes CASSWDSQETQNF.